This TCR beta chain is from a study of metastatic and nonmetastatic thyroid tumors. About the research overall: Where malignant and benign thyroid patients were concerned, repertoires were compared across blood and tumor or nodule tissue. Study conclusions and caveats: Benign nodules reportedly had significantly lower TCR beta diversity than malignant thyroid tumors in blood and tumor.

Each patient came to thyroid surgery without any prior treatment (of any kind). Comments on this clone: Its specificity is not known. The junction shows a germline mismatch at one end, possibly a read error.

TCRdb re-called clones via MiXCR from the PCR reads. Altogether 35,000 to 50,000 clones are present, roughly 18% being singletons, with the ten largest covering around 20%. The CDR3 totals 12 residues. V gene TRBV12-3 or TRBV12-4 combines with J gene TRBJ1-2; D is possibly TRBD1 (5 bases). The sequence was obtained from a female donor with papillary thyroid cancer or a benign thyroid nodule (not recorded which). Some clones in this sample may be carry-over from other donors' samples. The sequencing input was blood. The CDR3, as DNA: TGTGCCAGCAGTTACAGGTCTCGCGGCTACACTTTC. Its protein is CASSYRSRGYTF.